This T cell receptor (beta chain) comes out of a study of Ad26.COV2.S vaccination and SARS-CoV-2 variants. Study-level findings and limits: Comparability of non-spike TCR breadth was observed across vaccine and placebo recipients. Spike-specific TCR breadth ran higher among vaccine recipients than placebo recipients.

Regarding this clone: Its antigen is currently unknown.

TCRdb's table, derived via immunoSEQ multiplex PCR, lists solely in-frame clones and lacks some. The sample shows approximately 410,000 clones, roughly 90% of them seen only once. Germline V gene sequence: CDR1 LNHDA, CDR2 SQIVND (reference sequence). V was trimmed by 4 bases and J by 2 bases, leaving 11 bases between them. The CDR3 spans 14 residues. The treatment here: 19 received Ad26.COV2.S at low or high dose, single or two shots; five or six received placebo; per-sample allocation not given. Sampling was done on day 63 after the first vaccine or placebo injection. Participants' vaccine, an Ad26 vector, delivered Wuhan-strain SARS-CoV-2 spike.

The specimen comprised peripheral blood, sampled in a trial of Ad26.COV2.S vaccine versus placebo. The source of this sequence is a person aged 18-60 years who received the Ad26.COV2.S COVID-19 vaccine or a placebo. V gene TRBV19 combines with J gene TRBJ1-1, with D possibly matching TRBD1 (6 bases). The CDR3 region has the DNA TGTGCCAGTAGTACCGGGACACTTAACACTGAAGCTTTCTTT. Translation: CASSTGTLNTEAFF.